Listed below are T cell receptor beta chains from one sample, sequenced in a study of cytomegalovirus exposure and HLA in healthy donors. Data came from immunoSEQ multiplex PCR; TCRdb stores just in-frame clones and leaves some out. The sample totals tens of thousands of clones. The specimen was PBMCs. The receptors derive from a man in his late teens or twenties in good health and CMV-seropositive. CDR3s include the opening cysteine and the closing phenylalanine or tryptophan. D genes are given only for firm matches.

d_call	v_call	j_call	cdr3_aa	cdr3_nt
TRBD1	TRBV4-1	TRBJ1-2	CASSQVFRGQGYTF	TGCGCCAGCAGCCAAGTCTTCAGGGGGCAGGGCTACACCTTC
TRBD1	TRBV14	TRBJ1-3	CASSLYAGTGALNTIYF	TGTGCCAGCAGCCTGTACGCGGGGACAGGGGCTCTCAACACCATATATTTT
-	TRBV30	TRBJ2-5	CAWKKTGETQYF	TGTGCCTGGAAGAAAACGGGGGAGACCCAGTACTTC
TRBD1	TRBV7-8	TRBJ2-7	CASSSHAGGAAYEQYF	TGTGCCAGCAGCTCTCATGCAGGGGGCGCGGCCTACGAGCAGTACTTC
TRBD2	TRBV19	TRBJ2-5	CASSTGTSGRGETQYF	TGTGCCAGTAGTACCGGGACTAGCGGGAGGGGAGAGACCCAGTACTTC
TRBD1	TRBV27	TRBJ1-2	CASRFAGGVGYTF	TGTGCCAGCAGATTTGCAGGGGGCGTTGGCTACACCTTC
-	TRBV2	TRBJ2-1	CASSVRSSYNEQFF	TGTGCCAGCAGTGTCCGGAGCTCCTACAATGAGCAGTTCTTC
TRBD1	TRBV9	TRBJ1-2	CASSPRSPGTAYGYTF	TGTGCCAGCAGCCCAAGATCCCCAGGGACAGCCTATGGCTACACCTTC
-	TRBV27	TRBJ2-7	CASSPSTGATYEQYF	TGTGCCAGCAGTCCCTCGACTGGAGCCACCTACGAGCAGTACTTC
TRBD1	TRBV27	TRBJ2-3	CASSDRASGDTQYF	TGTGCCAGCAGTGACAGGGCTTCGGGGGATACGCAGTATTTT
TRBD1	TRBV30	TRBJ1-4	CAWSVQGGEKLFF	TGTGCCTGGAGTGTCCAGGGGGGTGAAAAACTGTTTTTT
-	TRBV6-1	TRBJ2-7	CASSDSDGQSYEQYF	TGTGCCAGCAGTGATTCAGACGGACAGTCGTACGAGCAGTACTTC
TRBD1	TRBV2	TRBJ2-2	CASFRDRVTGELFF	TGTGCCAGCTTCAGGGACAGGGTCACCGGGGAGCTGTTTTTT